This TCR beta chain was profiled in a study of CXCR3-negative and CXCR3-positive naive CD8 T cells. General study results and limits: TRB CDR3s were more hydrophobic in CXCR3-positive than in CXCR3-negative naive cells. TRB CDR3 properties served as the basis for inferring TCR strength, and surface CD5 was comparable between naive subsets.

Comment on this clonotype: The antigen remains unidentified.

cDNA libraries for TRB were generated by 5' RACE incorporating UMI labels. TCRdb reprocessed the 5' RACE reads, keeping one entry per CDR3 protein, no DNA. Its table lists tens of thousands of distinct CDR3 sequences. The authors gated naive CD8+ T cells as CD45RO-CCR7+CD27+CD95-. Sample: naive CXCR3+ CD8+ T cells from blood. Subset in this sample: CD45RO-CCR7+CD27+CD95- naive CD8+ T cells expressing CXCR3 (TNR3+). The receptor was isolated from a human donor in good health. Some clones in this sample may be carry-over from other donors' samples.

The CDR3 loop is CASSHGPDEQYF. The chain employs TRBV4-2 and TRBJ2-7. Germline V gives CDR1 LGHNA, CDR2 YNFKEQ. The CDR3 loop spans 12 amino acids.